These 28 T cell receptor beta chains came from one sample sequenced in a study of siplizumab effects on memory and regulatory T cells. The table came from immunoSEQ multiplex PCR; TCRdb's copy has only in-frame clones and leaves some out. Of roughly 100,000 clones listed, about 93% are singletons. Material for sequencing was CD4+ T cells sorted from blood. These receptors were taken from a human donor in good health.

This chain links TRBV5-1 with TRBJ2-5; 11 bases align to TRBD1. The CDR3 extends over 15 amino acids. From germline, CDR1 is SGHRS and CDR2 YFSETQ. Unmatched junction bases numbered 8, after V lost 3 bases and J lost 7 bases. CDR3 nucleotide sequence: TGCGCCAGCAGCTCAGGGACAGGGGGTCTTTTGACCCAGTACTTC. The encoded protein is CASSSGTGGLLTQYF. The complete variable domain, with remaining parts taken from reference TRBV5-1 and TRBJ2-5, reads KAGVTQTPRYLIKTRGQQVTLSCSPISGHRSVSWYQQTPGQGLQFLFEYFSETQRNKGNFPGRFSGRQFSNSRSEMNVSTLELGDSALYLCASSSGTGGLLTQYFGPGTRLLVL.

The V call is TRBV18, the J call TRBJ1-5, with D uncertain. Trimming shortened V by 3 bases and J by 0 bases, and 6 bases separated the two germline ends. CDR1 is KGHSH, CDR2 LQKENI, per germline. The CDR3 length is 14 residues. The CDR3 loop is CASSPSDSNQPQHF. Here the CDR3 DNA reads TGTGCCAGCTCACCTTCTGATAGCAATCAGCCCCAGCATTTT.

This rearrangement joins TRBV25-1 to TRBJ2-7, with D unresolved. CDR1 MGHDK and CDR2 SYGVNS come from the germline V gene. The CDR3 loop spans 12 amino acids. V shed 6 bases and J shed 3 bases, with 9 bases lying between them. Here the CDR3 reads CASRGRIYEQYF. CDR3 nucleotides: TGTGCCAGCAGGGGCAGGATCTACGAGCAGTACTTC.

The chain has TRBV10-3 and TRBJ1-1, with TRBD1 identical over 8 bases. The CDR3 spans 13 residues. Germline V gene lookup returns CDR1 ENHRY and CDR2 SYGVKD. The V segment lost 8 bases and the J segment 1 base; nucleotides outside the gene matches: 3. This CDR3 is CAILGTGNTEAFF. In DNA, the CDR3 is TGTGCCATCCTAGGGACAGGGAACACTGAAGCTTTCTTT.

The table lists this clone with many counts. The CDR3: CASSSFGQKANYGYTF. The DNA of the CDR3 is TGTGCCAGCAGCTCCTTCGGACAGAAAGCTAACTATGGCTACACCTTC. The rearrangement links TRBV7-6 to TRBJ1-2, with D tentatively TRBD1 (6 bases). V shed 4 bases and J shed 0 bases, with 15 bases lying between them. The CDR3 totals 16 residues. The germline CDR1 and CDR2 sequences are SGHVS and FNYEAQ.

This clone came up once. The chain joins TRBV18 to TRBJ2-2; 8 nucleotides agree with TRBD1. The germline V gene encodes CDR1 KGHSH and CDR2 LQKENI. This CDR3 is 15 amino acids long. The V and J ends lost 5 bases and 5 bases, in that order; junction bases with no gene match: 7. As DNA, the CDR3 is TGTGCCAGCTCAATCCAGGGGGCTGGAACCGGGGAGCTGTTTTTT. This sequence encodes CASSIQGAGTGELFF. Complete variable domain (other parts from reference TRBV18 and TRBJ2-2): NAGVMQNPRHLVRRRGQEARLRCSPMKGHSHVYWYRQLPEEGLKFMVYLQKENIIDESGMPKERFSAEFPKEGPSILRIQQVVRGDSAAYFCASSIQGAGTGELFFGEGSRLTVL.

The chain carries TRBV7-9 and TRBJ2-3; a weak D match, TRBD2 (5 bases). The V gene lost 5 bases and the J gene lost 3 bases, with 15 bases spanning the gap. The V gene's germline CDR1 is SEHNR and CDR2 FQNEAQ (reference sequence). This CDR3 is 15 amino acids long. In DNA form, the CDR3 reads TGTGCCAGCAGCCCCGACGGGGTGGGGACAGATACGCAGTATTTT. This gives the protein CASSPDGVGTDTQYF.

This chain links TRBV7-3 with TRBJ1-2, with D perhaps TRBD1 (6 bases). Trimming took 5 bases from V and 8 from J, leaving 21 bases between them. The CDR3 contains 15 residues. In germline, CDR1 is SGHTA, CDR2 FQGTGA. CDR3 coding DNA: TGTGCCAGCAGCCCACTCCCGGGACAAAGCGCCGGCTACACCTTC. Translated: CASSPLPGQSAGYTF.

This chain uses TRBV4-1 with TRBJ2-1, with D possibly matching TRBD2 (6 bases). Germline V gives CDR1 MGHRA, CDR2 YSYEKL. Trimming took 6 bases from V and 0 from J, leaving 15 bases between them. The CDR3 has 16 residues. CDR3 amino acids: CASRQTRGSSYNEQFF. The CDR3 DNA follows: TGCGCCAGCAGGCAGACACGGGGGAGCTCCTACAATGAGCAGTTCTTC.

This chain joins TRBV30 and TRBJ1-5; D is unclear. Per germline, CDR1 GTSNPN and CDR2 SVGIG (reference sequence). V dropped 2 bases and J dropped 0 bases, with 8 bases sitting between them. The CDR3 runs 14 residues. In nucleotides, the CDR3 is TGTGCCTGGAGTTCCCCCTATAGCAATCAGCCCCAGCATTTT. Protein: CAWSSPYSNQPQHF.

The V and J genes are TRBV7-3 and TRBJ2-2; D remains ambiguous. CDR3 length: 13 residues. Germline CDR1 and CDR2: SGHTA and FQGTGA. V lost 1 base and J lost 7, with 7 bases in between. This CDR3 is CASSLILNGELFF. The CDR3 DNA reads as TGTGCCAGCAGCTTAATCCTGAACGGGGAGCTGTTTTTT.

DNA of the CDR3: TGCGCCAGCAGCTCTGGGGACAGACTTCTTAACACTGAAGCTTTCTTT. Translated: CASSSGDRLLNTEAFF. V usage is TRBV5-1 and J usage is TRBJ1-1, with TRBD1 matching over 7 bases. J gave up 2 bases and V 3 bases, and 10 bases lay outside the gene matches. The CDR3 length is 16 residues. Germline V CDR1 and CDR2: SGHRS, YFSETQ. The whole variable domain, remainder taken from reference TRBV5-1 and TRBJ1-1, is KAGVTQTPRYLIKTRGQQVTLSCSPISGHRSVSWYQQTPGQGLQFLFEYFSETQRNKGNFPGRFSGRQFSNSRSEMNVSTLELGDSALYLCASSSGDRLLNTEAFFGQGTRLTVV.

This chain's CDR3 is CASSRLNRGSYYEQYF. In nucleotides, the CDR3 is TGTGCCAGCAGCCGACTTAACAGGGGTAGTTACTACGAGCAGTACTTC. The chain couples TRBV7-8 to TRBJ2-7; 7 bases fit TRBD1. CDR1 is SGHVS and CDR2 is FQNEAQ in the germline V gene. CDR3 length: 16 residues. J was trimmed by 3 bases and V by 5 bases; bases with no gene match: 13.

The chain is built from TRBV5-1 and TRBJ2-1; possibly TRBD2 for D (5 bases). CDR3 length: 14 amino acids. Germline CDR1 and CDR2: SGHRS and YFSETQ. Trimming shortened V by 3 bases and J by 7 bases, and 14 bases separated the two germline ends. The CDR3 bases are TGCGCCAGCAGCTCTGTTCTAGCTCGGAATGAGCAGTTCTTC. Amino acid sequence: CASSSVLARNEQFF. The entire variable domain, with the rest obtained from reference TRBV5-1 and TRBJ2-1, is as follows: KAGVTQTPRYLIKTRGQQVTLSCSPISGHRSVSWYQQTPGQGLQFLFEYFSETQRNKGNFPGRFSGRQFSNSRSEMNVSTLELGDSALYLCASSSVLARNEQFFGPGTRLTVL.

This chain connects TRBV7-2 to TRBJ1-4; possible D gene TRBD1, 5 bases. The CDR3 is made up of 16 amino acids. V gave up 1 base and J gave up 1 base, with 10 bases separating them. Germline CDR1 reads SGHTA; CDR2 reads FQGNSA. CDR3 DNA sequence: TGTGCCAGCAGCTTAGGATTGGGGGGAACTAATGAAAAACTGTTTTTT. Protein sequence: CASSLGLGGTNEKLFF. Drawing the rest from reference TRBV7-2 and TRBJ1-4, the complete variable domain is GAGVSQSPSNKVTEKGKDVELRCDPISGHTALYWYRQSLGQGLEFLIYFQGNSAPDKSGLPSDRFSAERTGGSVSTLTIQRTQQEDSAVYLCASSLGLGGTNEKLFFGSGTQLSVL.

The chain couples TRBV7-9 to TRBJ1-1; D is uncertain. With 0 bases removed from V and 3 bases from J, the gap between germline ends came to 11 bases. The CDR3 sequence is 15 residues long. The germline CDR1 and CDR2 sequences are SEHNR and FQNEAQ (reference sequence). CDR3 DNA sequence: TGTGCCAGCAGCTTAGCGCTTTCAGGATACACTGAAGCTTTCTTT. Protein product: CASSLALSGYTEAFF.

The J gene is TRBJ1-5, the V gene TRBV2; unclear D gene. The CDR3 runs 15 residues. Trimming removed 3 bases at V and 7 bases at J, with 16 bases between. Germline values: CDR1 SNHLY, CDR2 FYNNEI. CDR3 region: CASSESGGSRQPQHF. The CDR3 DNA follows: TGTGCCAGCAGTGAGTCGGGAGGGAGCAGGCAGCCCCAGCATTTT.

The chain has TRBV6-1 and TRBJ1-5, with TRBD1 as a possible D gene (5 bases). V was clipped by 4 bases and J by 0 bases, with 13 bases between them. Germline V lookup: CDR1 MNHNS, CDR2 SASEGT. The CDR3 sequence is 16 residues long. The CDR3 DNA reads TGTGCCAGCAGTGTTCATGGGGACCTTAGCAATCAGCCCCAGCATTTT. This gives the protein CASSVHGDLSNQPQHF.

This sequence joins TRBV5-5 and TRBJ1-2; a weak D match, TRBD1 (5 bases). CDR1 is SGHKS, CDR2 YYEKEE, per germline (reference sequence). With 2 bases removed from V and 2 bases from J, the gap between germline ends came to 13 bases. CDR3 length: 15 amino acids. Here the CDR3 DNA reads TGTGCCAGCAGCTTATCGGGGCCAGGAAACTATGGCTACACCTTC. This sequence encodes CASSLSGPGNYGYTF.

The gene calls are TRBV4-1 and TRBJ2-2, with D maybe TRBD2 (6 bases). This CDR3 spans 14 amino acids. The germline V and J ends were trimmed by 6 bases and 0 bases, with 8 bases remaining between them. Germline lookup yields CDR1 MGHRA and CDR2 YSYEKL. CDR3 sequence reads: CASRPGANTGELFF. The DNA for the CDR3 is TGCGCCAGCAGACCGGGGGCGAACACCGGGGAGCTGTTTTTT.

Only one count was recorded for this clone. J is TRBJ2-3 and V is TRBV11-3; 10 positions match TRBD2. The length of the CDR3 is 18 residues. The germline V gene has CDR1 SGHNT and CDR2 YENEEA. V dropped 4 bases and J dropped 2; count of bases not matched to a gene: 12. This CDR3 reads CASSSEPNLAGATDTQYF. Here the CDR3 DNA reads TGTGCCAGCAGCTCTGAACCCAACCTAGCGGGGGCCACAGATACGCAGTATTTT. The full variable domain, completed using reference TRBV11-3 and TRBJ2-3, is EAGVVQSPRYKIIEKKQPVAFWCNPISGHNTLYWYLQNLGQGPELLIRYENEEAVDDSQLPKDRFSAERLKGVDSTLKIQPAELGDSAVYLCASSSEPNLAGATDTQYFGPGTRLTVL.

This chain uses TRBV13 with TRBJ2-7, with 10 bases identical to TRBD1. This CDR3 has 14 residues. Germline lookup yields CDR1 PRHDT and CDR2 FYEKMQ (reference sequence). The junction had 2 bases not matched to a gene; V was cut back by 5 bases and J by 1 base. The CDR3 is CASSRGQGSYEQYF. The CDR3 bases are TGTGCCAGCAGCCGGGGACAGGGGTCCTACGAGCAGTACTTC.

The chain combines TRBV6-6 with TRBJ2-1, with 9 bases matching TRBD1. Germline CDR1 is MNHNY and CDR2 is SVGAGI (reference sequence). V was pared by 5 bases and J by 10 bases, with 9 bases of the junction left unmatched. CDR3 size: 14 residues. DNA for the CDR3: TGTGCCAGCAGTCCCGGAAGGGACAGGGTAGAGCAGTTCTTC. It translates to CASSPGRDRVEQFF.

In its sample, this clone was seen a few times. V usage is TRBV4-3 and J usage is TRBJ1-1; D perhaps matches TRBD1 (5 bases). This CDR3 spans 14 amino acids. Trimming left V 3 bases short and J 7 bases short, with 15 bases between. The germline CDR1 and CDR2 sequences are LGHNA and YSLEER. As DNA, the CDR3 is TGCGCCAGCAGCCAGGCTCAGGGAGCGGTTGAAGCTTTCTTT. The encoded protein is CASSQAQGAVEAFF.

The chain couples TRBV7-2 to TRBJ2-7, with 8 positions matching TRBD1. CDR1 is SGHTA, CDR2 FQGNSA, per germline. The ends lost 6 bases at V and 6 bases at J; junction bases unmatched: 7. There are 13 residues in the CDR3. CDR3 residues: CASSQITGGEQYF. CDR3 bases: TGTGCCAGCAGTCAAATTACAGGGGGCGAGCAGTACTTC.

The V call is TRBV2, the J call TRBJ2-5, with 7 bases aligning to TRBD1. The CDR3 consists of 13 residues. CDR1 and CDR2 (germline): SNHLY, FYNNEI. The junction had 11 bases not matched to a gene; V was cut back by 11 bases and J by 5 bases. DNA for the CDR3: TGTGCCTCACTCCGGGACAGAAAGGAGACCCAGTACTTC. Protein sequence: CASLRDRKETQYF.

This clone was picked up a small number of times. The chain links TRBV6-6 to TRBJ1-3; D remains ambiguous. The CDR3 consists of 13 residues. The germline V and J ends were trimmed by 5 bases and 3 bases, with 8 bases remaining between them. Germline V CDR1 and CDR2: MNHNY, SVGAGI (reference sequence). CDR3 loop: CASSTGVGNTIYF. The CDR3 DNA is TGTGCCAGCAGTACCGGAGTTGGAAACACCATATATTTT.

To note about this clone: This sample includes further DNA sequences coding for the same CDR3. The rearrangement joins TRBV2 to TRBJ2-7; D possibly corresponds to TRBD2 (6 bases). Between the trimmed V and J ends, which lost 2 bases and 4 bases, there was a span of 12 bases. The CDR3 extends over 14 amino acids. Germline V gives CDR1 SNHLY, CDR2 FYNNEI. The CDR3 region is CASSELVGGYEQYF. The CDR3 region has the DNA TGTGCCAGCAGTGAACTGGTGGGGGGATACGAGCAGTACTTC.